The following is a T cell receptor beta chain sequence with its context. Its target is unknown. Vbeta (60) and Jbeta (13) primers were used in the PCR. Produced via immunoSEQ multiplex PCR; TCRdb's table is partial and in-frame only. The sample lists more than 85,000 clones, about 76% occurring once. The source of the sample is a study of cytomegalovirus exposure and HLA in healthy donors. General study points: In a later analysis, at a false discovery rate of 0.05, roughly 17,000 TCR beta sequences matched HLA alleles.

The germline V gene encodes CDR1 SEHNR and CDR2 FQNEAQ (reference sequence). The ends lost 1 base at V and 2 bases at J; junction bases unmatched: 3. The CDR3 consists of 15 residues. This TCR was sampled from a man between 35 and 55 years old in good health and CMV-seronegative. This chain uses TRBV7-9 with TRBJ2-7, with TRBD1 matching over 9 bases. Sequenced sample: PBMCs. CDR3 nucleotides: TGTGCCAGCAGCTTAGGACAGGGGGAAACCTACGAGCAGTACTTC. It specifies CASSLGQGETYEQYF.